Listed here are 8 T cell receptor beta chains from one sample, sequenced in a study of blood T cell repertoires in COVID-19 (dated by TCRdb to the early 2020s). Library method: the immunoSEQ multiplex PCR assay. Not all clones reach the TCRdb copy of this immuneACCESS table, which keeps in-frame sequences only. Checked studies attribute under half of the gap to unresolved V genes and leave the rest unexplained. The sample profile shows roughly 400,000 clones; more than 75% of them were found once. The top ten constitute approximately 9.3% of the sample. Sequenced input: PBMCs or T cells enriched from blood (not recorded which). Receptors originate from a woman aged 45-59 years who had recovered from COVID-19.

The chain uses TRBV6-2 or TRBV6-3 and TRBJ2-1; the match to TRBD2 covers 9 bases. CDR3 size: 18 residues. Per germline, CDR1 MNHEY and CDR2 SVGEGT. Germline trimming cut 5 bases from V and 9 bases from J; bases unmatched to any gene: 20. As DNA, the CDR3 is TGTGCCAGCAGTCCGCGAGGAGATAGCGGGGGACGACGTGGTGAGCAGTTCTTC. Translating gives CASSPRGDSGGRRGEQFF.

This clone was seen only a few times. The chain has TRBV4-1 and TRBJ2-1, with unresolved D. Germline CDR1 is MGHRA and CDR2 is YSYEKL. There are 12 residues in the CDR3. Trimming stripped 4 bases from V and 12 bases from J, with 13 bases between. The CDR3 loop reads CASSPLGRMQFF. CDR3 nucleotide sequence: TGCGCCAGCAGCCCGCTGGGCAGAATGCAGTTCTTC.

The rearrangement links TRBV29-1 to TRBJ1-1; D is ambiguous. Germline CDR1 and CDR2: SQVTM and ANQGSEA. The V end was cut by 4 bases, the J end by 5 bases, with 8 bases between. The CDR3 runs 11 residues. The CDR3 sequence is CSVVRETEAFF. The CDR3 DNA follows: TGCAGCGTTGTCCGGGAGACTGAAGCTTTCTTT.

The chain couples TRBV19 to TRBJ1-1; D gene ambiguous. V lost 5 bases, J lost 0 bases, and 7 bases lay in between. CDR3 length equals 13 residues. The germline V gene has CDR1 LNHDA and CDR2 SQIVND (reference sequence). This chain's CDR3 is CASSVQMNTEAFF. CDR3 sequence (DNA): TGTGCCAGTAGTGTACAGATGAACACTGAAGCTTTCTTT.

This chain links TRBV24-1 with TRBJ2-2, with D perhaps TRBD2 (5 bases). The CDR3 is 16 amino acids. CDR1 KGHDR and CDR2 SFDVKD come from the germline V gene. The V and J ends lost 10 bases and 0 bases respectively, with 17 bases between them. The CDR3 is CATGPRSGSNTGELFF. Written as DNA, the CDR3 is TGTGCCACGGGCCCCAGGAGCGGCTCGAACACCGGGGAGCTGTTTTTT.

The rearrangement links TRBV6-5 to TRBJ1-3; D is undetermined. This CDR3 is built from 14 residues. CDR1 is MNHEY, CDR2 SVGAGI, per germline. V shed 7 bases and J shed 2 bases, with 12 bases lying between them. CDR3 sequence: CASTPWRTGNTIYF. The CDR3 DNA sequence: TGTGCCAGCACCCCCTGGCGGACTGGAAACACCATATATTTT.

The chain combines TRBV28 with TRBJ1-2; possible D gene TRBD1, 6 bases. Germline CDR1 MDHEN, CDR2 SYDVKM. The germline V and J ends were trimmed by 6 bases and 7 bases, with 12 bases remaining between them. The CDR3 totals 12 residues. The CDR3 is CASSPGQFGYTF. CDR3 nucleotide sequence: TGTGCCAGCAGCCCTGGACAGTTTGGCTACACCTTC.

This clone appeared a few times. The chain carries TRBV3-1 (or the pseudogene TRBV3-2) and TRBJ1-2; 7 nucleotides align to TRBD1. This CDR3 is 14 amino acids long. Germline lookup yields CDR1 LGHDT and CDR2 YNNKEL (reference sequence). J was trimmed by 2 bases and V by 3 bases; bases with no gene match: 3. The CDR3 spells CASSHGTVNYGYTF. The CDR3 DNA reads TGTGCCAGCAGCCACGGGACAGTCAACTATGGCTACACCTTC.